Given below is one TCR beta chain in context. The entry originates in a study of blood T cell repertoires in COVID-19. Study-level background: The origin of the acute and convalescent COVID-19 samples was the United States, Italy and Spain. T cells, B-cell-depleted T cells, or PBMCs supplied cDNA or gDNA.

This CDR3 region has 16 residues. Germline values: CDR1 MNHEY, CDR2 SVGEGT. Trimming took 3 bases from V and 7 from J; bases not matched to a gene: 9. In the original workflow: Estimated nucleated cell counts came from reference gene primer amplification. Repertoires were generated with immunoSEQ multiplex PCR, while TCRdb's copy carries only in-frame clones and drops some. That table is the source of V, J and clone size, and D and trimming were worked out from the DNA. The data show approximately 210,000 clones, with 70% to 90% seen just once and 1.5% held by the top ten. The chain joins TRBV6-2 or TRBV6-3 to TRBJ2-1, with 10 bases that match TRBD2. Specimen: peripheral blood. This TCR was sampled from a man aged 18 to 30 with active or convalescent COVID-19. Here the CDR3 DNA reads TGTGCCAGCAGTTATCCCCTAGCGGGAGTGCATAATGAGCAGTTCTTC. This sequence encodes CASSYPLAGVHNEQFF.